This TCR beta chain is from a study of T cell responses to AZD1222 COVID-19 vaccine. Points from the study as a whole: Repertoires were obtained only post-peak T cell response. Donors were chiefly white British, with a greater number of females, and clonal diversity was perhaps underestimated. Recipients of AZD1222 seropositive at baseline numbered only five or six. Recipients of two AZD1222 doses showed rising Spike-specific TCR breadth and depth.

Generated by immunoSEQ multiplex PCR, the TCRdb table keeps only in-frame clones and is missing some. Among 100,000 or so clones listed, less than 90% were seen once. Details on this clone: Its antigen is undetermined.

The CDR3 totals 15 residues. CDR1 is SGHRS and CDR2 is YFSETQ in the germline V gene. V gave up 4 bases and J gave up 6 bases; unmatched junction bases: 10. The V gene is TRBV5-1, the J gene TRBJ2-5, with 9 nucleotides matching TRBD1. Sequences were derived from peripheral blood, sampled on day 0 of AZD1222 vaccination. The receptor was derived from an adult in good health. CDR3 loop: CASSDRDRDGKTQYF. CDR3 nucleotide sequence: TGCGCCAGCAGCGACCGGGACAGGGATGGGAAGACCCAGTACTTC.